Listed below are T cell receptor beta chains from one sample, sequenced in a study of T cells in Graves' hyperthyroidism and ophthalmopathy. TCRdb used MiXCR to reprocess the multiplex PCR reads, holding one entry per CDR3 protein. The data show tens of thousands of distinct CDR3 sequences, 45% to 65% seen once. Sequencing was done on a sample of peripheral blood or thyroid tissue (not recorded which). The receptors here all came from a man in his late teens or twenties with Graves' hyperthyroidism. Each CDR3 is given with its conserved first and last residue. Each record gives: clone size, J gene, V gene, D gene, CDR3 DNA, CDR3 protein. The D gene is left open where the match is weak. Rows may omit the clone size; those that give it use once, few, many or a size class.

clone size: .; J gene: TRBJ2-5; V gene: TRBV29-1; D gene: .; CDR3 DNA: TGCAGCGTGGAGGGGACTCTGGAGACCCAGTACTTC; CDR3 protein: CSVEGTLETQYF
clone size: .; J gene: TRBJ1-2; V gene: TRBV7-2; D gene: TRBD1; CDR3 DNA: TGTGCCAGCAGCTTAAGACAGGGAAATGGCTACACCTTC; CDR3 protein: CASSLRQGNGYTF
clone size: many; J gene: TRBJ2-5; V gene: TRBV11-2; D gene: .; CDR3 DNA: TGTGCCAGCAGCTTAAGTGCGGAAAGGGCGGAGACCCAGTACTTC; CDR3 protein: CASSLSAERAETQYF
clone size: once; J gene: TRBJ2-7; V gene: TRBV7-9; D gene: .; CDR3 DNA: TGTGCCAGCAGCCCCGAGGCCTACGAGCAGTACTTC; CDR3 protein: CASSPEAYEQYF
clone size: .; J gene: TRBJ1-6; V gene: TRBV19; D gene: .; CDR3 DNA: TGTGCCAGTAGTATGAAGCCCCCCTCAAGCTATAATTCACCCCTCCACTTT; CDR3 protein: CASSMKPPSSYNSPLHF
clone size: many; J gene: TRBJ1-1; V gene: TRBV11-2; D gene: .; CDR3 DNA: TGTGCCAGCAGCTTAGTAGGATCTGAAGCTTTCTTT; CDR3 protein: CASSLVGSEAFF
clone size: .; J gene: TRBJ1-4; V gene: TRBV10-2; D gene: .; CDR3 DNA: TGTGCCAGCCAAGATACCGTTCGTGGAACTAATGAAAAACTGTTTTTT; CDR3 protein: CASQDTVRGTNEKLFF
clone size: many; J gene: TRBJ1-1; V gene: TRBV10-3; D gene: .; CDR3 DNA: TGTGCCATCGGTGGGACGATGAACACTGAAGCTTTCTTT; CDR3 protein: CAIGGTMNTEAFF
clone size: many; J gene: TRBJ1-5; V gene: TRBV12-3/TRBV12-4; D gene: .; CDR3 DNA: TGTGCCAGCACCTTTGGGGGGGTTCAGCCCCAGCATTTT; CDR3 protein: CASTFGGVQPQHF
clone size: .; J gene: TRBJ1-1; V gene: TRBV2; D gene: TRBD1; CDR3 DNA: TGTGCCAGCAGTGACAGAGGGACAGGGGTCATGAACACTGAAGCTTTCTTT; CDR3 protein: CASSDRGTGVMNTEAFF
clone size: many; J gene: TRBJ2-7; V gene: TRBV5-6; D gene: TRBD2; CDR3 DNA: TGTGCCAGCAGCGCCGACGGTCGGGGGGACTACGAGCAGTACTTC; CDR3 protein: CASSADGRGDYEQYF
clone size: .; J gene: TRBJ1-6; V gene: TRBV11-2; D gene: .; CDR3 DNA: TGTGCCAGCAGCTTAGATCCGGGCCCTTATTCACCCCTCCACTTT; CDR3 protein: CASSLDPGPYSPLHF
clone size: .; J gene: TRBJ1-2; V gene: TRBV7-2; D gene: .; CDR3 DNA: TGTGCCAGCAGCTTAGGCCAAGGGGCGTGGAATGGCTACACCTTC; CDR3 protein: CASSLGQGAWNGYTF
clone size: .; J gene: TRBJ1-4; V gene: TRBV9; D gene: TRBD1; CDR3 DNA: TGTGCCAGCAGCAAAGGGACAGGGAATGAAAAACTGTTTTTT; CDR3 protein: CASSKGTGNEKLFF
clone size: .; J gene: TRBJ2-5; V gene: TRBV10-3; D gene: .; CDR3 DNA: TGTGCCATCAGCGATGGGGAGACCCAGTACTTC; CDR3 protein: CAISDGETQYF
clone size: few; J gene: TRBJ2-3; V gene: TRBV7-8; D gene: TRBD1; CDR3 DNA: TGTGCCAGCAGCTTACATTGGGTTGCGGGACAGGGAAGGGCCTCTGGCACAGATACGCAGTATTTT; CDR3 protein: CASSLHWVAGQGRASGTDTQYF
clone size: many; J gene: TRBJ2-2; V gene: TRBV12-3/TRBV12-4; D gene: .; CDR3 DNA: TGTGCCAGCAGTAAGCATGAACAGGCCGGGGAGCTGTTTTTT; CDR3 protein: CASSKHEQAGELFF